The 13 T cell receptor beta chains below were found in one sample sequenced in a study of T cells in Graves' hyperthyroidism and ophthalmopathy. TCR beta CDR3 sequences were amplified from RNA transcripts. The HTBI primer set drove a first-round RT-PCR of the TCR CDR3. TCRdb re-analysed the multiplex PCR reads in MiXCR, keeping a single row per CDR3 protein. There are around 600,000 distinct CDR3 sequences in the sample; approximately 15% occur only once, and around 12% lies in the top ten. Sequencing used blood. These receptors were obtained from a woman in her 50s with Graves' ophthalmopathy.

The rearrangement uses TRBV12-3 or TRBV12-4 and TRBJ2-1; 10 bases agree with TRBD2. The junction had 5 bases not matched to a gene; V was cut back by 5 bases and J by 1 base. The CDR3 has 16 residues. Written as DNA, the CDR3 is TGTGCCAGCAGTACATCTAGCGGGAGTTCCTACAATGAGCAGTTCTTC. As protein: CASSTSSGSSYNEQFF.

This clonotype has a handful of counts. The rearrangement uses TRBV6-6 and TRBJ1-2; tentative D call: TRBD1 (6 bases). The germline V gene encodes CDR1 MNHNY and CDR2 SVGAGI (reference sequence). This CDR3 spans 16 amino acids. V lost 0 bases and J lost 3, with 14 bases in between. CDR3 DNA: TGTGCCAGCAGTTACTCGGGCGGGGGCCCTTACTATGGCTACACCTTC. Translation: CASSYSGGGPYYGYTF.

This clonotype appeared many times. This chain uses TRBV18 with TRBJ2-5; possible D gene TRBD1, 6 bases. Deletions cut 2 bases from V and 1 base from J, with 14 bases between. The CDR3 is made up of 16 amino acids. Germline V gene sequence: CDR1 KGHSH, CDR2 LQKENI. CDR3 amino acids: CASSPSIRGPQETQYF. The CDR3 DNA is TGTGCCAGCTCACCATCGATCAGGGGACCCCAAGAGACCCAGTACTTC. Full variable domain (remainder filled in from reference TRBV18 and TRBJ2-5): NAGVMQNPRHLVRRRGQEARLRCSPMKGHSHVYWYRQLPEEGLKFMVYLQKENIIDESGMPKERFSAEFPKEGPSILRIQQVVRGDSAAYFCASSPSIRGPQETQYFGPGTRLLVL.

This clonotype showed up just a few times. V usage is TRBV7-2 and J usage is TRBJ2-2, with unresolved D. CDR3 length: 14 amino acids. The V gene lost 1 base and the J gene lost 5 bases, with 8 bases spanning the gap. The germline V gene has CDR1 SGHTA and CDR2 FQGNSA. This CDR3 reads CASSLDLVTGELFF. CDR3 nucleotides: TGTGCCAGCAGCTTAGATCTTGTGACCGGGGAGCTGTTTTTT.

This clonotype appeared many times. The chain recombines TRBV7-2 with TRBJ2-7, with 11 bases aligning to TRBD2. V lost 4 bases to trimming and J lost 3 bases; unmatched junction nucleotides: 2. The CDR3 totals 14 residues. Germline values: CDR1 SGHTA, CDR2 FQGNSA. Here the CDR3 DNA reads TGTGCCAGCAGCTGGACTAGCGGGTACTACGAGCAGTACTTC. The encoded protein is CASSWTSGYYEQYF.

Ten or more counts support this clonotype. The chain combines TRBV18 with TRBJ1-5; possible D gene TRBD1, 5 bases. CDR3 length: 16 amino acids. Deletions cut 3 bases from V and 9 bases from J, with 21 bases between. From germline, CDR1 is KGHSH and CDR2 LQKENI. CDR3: CASSPRDGAVFRPQHF. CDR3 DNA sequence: TGTGCCAGCTCACCTCGGGACGGAGCGGTATTTCGGCCCCAGCATTTT.

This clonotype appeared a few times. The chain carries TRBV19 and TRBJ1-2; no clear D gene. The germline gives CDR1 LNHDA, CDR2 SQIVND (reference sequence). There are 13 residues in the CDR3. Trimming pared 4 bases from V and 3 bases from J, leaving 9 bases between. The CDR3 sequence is CASSSRDDYGYTF. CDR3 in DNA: TGTGCCAGTAGTAGCCGGGATGACTATGGCTACACCTTC. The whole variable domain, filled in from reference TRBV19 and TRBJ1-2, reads DGGITQSPKYLFRKEGQNVTLSCEQNLNHDAMYWYRQDPGQGLRLIYYSQIVNDFQKGDIAEGYSVSREKKESFPLTVTSAQKNPTAFYLCASSSRDDYGYTFGSGTRLTVV.

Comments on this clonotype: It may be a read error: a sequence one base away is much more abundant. CDR3: CSARPGTGISTDTQHF. The CDR3 region has the DNA TGCAGTGCTCGTCCCGGGACAGGGATTAGCACAGATACGCAGCATTTT. This chain uses TRBV20-1 with TRBJ2-3, with 9 nucleotides matching TRBD1. The J call is uncertain, as TRBJ1-5 better fits the DNA end. This CDR3 region has 16 residues. CDR1 is DFQATT, CDR2 SNEGSKA, per germline (reference sequence).

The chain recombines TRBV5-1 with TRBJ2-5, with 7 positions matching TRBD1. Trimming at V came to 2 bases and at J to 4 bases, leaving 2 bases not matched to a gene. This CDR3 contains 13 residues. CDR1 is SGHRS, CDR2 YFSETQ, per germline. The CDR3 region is CASSFEGAETQYF. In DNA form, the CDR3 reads TGCGCCAGCAGCTTTGAGGGGGCAGAGACCCAGTACTTC.

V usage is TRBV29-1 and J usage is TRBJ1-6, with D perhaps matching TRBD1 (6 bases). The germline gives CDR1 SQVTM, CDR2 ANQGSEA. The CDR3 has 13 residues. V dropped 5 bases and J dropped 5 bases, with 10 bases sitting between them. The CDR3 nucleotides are TGCAGCGTTAGAGGGACAAATAATTCACCCCTCCACTTT. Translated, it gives CSVRGTNNSPLHF.

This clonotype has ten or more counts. The CDR3 loop is CASSLPGPADSPLHF. CDR3 sequence (DNA): TGTGCCAGCAGTTTACCCGGACCGGCTGATTCACCCCTCCACTTT. The rearrangement joins TRBV28 to TRBJ1-6; D call uncertain. The CDR3 spans 15 residues. The germline CDR1 and CDR2 sequences are MDHEN and SYDVKM. Trimming shortened V by 2 bases and J by 8 bases, and 13 bases separated the two germline ends.

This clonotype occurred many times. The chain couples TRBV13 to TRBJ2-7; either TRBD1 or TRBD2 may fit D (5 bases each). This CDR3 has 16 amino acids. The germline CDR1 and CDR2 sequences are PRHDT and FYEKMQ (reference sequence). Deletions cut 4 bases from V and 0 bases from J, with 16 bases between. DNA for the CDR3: TGTGCCAGCAGCTCCCGGGGCAGGGAGAGCTCCTACGAGCAGTACTTC. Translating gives CASSSRGRESSYEQYF.

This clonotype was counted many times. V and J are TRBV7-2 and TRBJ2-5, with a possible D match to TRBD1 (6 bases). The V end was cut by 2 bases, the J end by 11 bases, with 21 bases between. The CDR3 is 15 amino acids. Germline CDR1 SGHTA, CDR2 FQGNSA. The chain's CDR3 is CASSLLSRAGARQYF. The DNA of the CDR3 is TGTGCCAGCAGCTTACTCTCTCGGGCAGGGGCTAGACAGTACTTC.